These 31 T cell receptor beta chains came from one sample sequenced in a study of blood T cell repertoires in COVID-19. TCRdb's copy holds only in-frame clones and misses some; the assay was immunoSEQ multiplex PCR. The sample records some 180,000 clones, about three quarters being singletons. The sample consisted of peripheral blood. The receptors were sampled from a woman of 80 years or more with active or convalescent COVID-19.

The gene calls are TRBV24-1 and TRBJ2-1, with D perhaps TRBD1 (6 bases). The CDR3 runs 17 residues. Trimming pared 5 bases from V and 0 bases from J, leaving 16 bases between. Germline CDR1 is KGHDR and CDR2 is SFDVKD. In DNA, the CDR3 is TGTGCCACCAGTGCTTTAGCAGGGGCGAGCTCCTACAATGAGCAGTTCTTC. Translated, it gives CATSALAGASSYNEQFF.

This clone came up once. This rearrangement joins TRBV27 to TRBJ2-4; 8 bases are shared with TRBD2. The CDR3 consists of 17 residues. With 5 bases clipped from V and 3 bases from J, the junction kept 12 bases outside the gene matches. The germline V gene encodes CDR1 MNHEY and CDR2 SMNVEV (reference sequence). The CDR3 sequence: CASSQSIAGFDKNIQYF. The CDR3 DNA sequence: TGTGCCAGCAGTCAATCCATAGCGGGGTTCGACAAAAACATTCAGTACTTC.

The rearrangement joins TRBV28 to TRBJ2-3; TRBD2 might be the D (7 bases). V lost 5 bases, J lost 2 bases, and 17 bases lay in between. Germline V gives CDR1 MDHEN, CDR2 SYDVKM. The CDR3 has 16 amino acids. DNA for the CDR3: TGTGCCAGCAGTGACCCGAGGGGGGGGTACACAGATACGCAGTATTTT. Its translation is CASSDPRGGYTDTQYF.

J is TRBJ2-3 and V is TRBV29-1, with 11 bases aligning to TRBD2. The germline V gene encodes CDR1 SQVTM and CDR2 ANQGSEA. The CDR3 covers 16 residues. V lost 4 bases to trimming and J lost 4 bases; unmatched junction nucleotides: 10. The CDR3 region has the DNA TGCAGCGTTGTAGCGGGGGGGACCACATTCGCAGATACGCAGTATTTT. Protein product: CSVVAGGTTFADTQYF.

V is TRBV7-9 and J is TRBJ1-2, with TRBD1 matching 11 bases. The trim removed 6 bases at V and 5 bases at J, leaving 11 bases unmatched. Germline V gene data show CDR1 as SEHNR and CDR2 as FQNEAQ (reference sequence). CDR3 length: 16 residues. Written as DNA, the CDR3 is TGTGCCAGCAGTGAGGACAGGGGGCAACTGGTTTATGGCTACACCTTC. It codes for CASSEDRGQLVYGYTF.

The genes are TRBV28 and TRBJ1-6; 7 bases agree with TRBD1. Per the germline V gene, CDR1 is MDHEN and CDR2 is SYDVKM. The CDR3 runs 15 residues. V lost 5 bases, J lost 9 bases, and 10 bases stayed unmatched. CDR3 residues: CASSLRGRNISPLHF. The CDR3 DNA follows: TGTGCCAGCAGTCTCAGGGGGAGAAATATTTCACCCCTCCACTTT.

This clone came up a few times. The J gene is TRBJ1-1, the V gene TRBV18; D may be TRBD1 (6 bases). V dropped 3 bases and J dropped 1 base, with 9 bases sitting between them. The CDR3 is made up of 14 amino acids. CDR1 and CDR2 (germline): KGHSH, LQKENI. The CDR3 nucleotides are TGTGCCAGCTCACCGGGACACGCGAACACTGAAGCTTTCTTT. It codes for CASSPGHANTEAFF.

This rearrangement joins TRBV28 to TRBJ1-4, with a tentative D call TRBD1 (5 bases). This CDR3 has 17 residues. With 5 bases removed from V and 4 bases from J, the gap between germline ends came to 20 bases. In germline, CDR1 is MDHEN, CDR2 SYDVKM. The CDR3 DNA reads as TGTGCCAGCAGTCTACCCGGGGGAGGGGAGTTTAATGAAAAACTGTTTTTT. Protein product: CASSLPGGGEFNEKLFF.

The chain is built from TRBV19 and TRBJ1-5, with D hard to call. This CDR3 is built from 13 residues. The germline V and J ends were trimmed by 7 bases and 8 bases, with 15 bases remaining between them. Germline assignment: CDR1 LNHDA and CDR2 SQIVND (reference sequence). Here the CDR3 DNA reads TGTGCCAGTACCTCTCGGGGTTTGGAGCCCCAGCATTTT. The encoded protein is CASTSRGLEPQHF.

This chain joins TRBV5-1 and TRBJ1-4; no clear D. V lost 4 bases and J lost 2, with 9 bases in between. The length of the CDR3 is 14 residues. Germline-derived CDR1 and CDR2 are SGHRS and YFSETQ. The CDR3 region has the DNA TGCGCCAGCAGCCCTGACACCACTAATGAAAAACTGTTTTTT. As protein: CASSPDTTNEKLFF.

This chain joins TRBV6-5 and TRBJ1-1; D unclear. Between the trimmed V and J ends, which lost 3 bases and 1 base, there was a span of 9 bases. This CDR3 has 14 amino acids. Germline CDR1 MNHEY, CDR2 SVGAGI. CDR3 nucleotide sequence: TGTGCCAGCAGTTATTTATCAGAGAACACTGAAGCTTTCTTT. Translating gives CASSYLSENTEAFF.

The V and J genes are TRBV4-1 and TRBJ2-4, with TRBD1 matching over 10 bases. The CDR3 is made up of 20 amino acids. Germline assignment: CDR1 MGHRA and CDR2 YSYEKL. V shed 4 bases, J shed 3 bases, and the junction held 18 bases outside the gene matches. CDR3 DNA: TGCGCCAGCAGCCCCTCCGGGGGGACAGGGGTTTTCAAGGGCAAAAACATTCAGTACTTC. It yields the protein CASSPSGGTGVFKGKNIQYF.

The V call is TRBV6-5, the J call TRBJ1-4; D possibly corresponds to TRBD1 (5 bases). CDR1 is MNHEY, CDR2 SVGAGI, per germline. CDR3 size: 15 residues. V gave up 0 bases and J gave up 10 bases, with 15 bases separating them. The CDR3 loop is CASSYSQTAGGKLFF. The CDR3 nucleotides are TGTGCCAGCAGTTACTCGCAAACAGCCGGGGGAAAACTGTTTTTT.

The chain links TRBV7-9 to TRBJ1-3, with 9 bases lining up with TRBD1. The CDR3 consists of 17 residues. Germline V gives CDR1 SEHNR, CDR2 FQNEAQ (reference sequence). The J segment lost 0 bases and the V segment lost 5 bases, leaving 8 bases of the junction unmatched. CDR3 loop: CASSTYQQGASGNTIYF. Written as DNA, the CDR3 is TGTGCCAGCAGCACATATCAACAGGGGGCCTCTGGAAACACCATATATTTT.

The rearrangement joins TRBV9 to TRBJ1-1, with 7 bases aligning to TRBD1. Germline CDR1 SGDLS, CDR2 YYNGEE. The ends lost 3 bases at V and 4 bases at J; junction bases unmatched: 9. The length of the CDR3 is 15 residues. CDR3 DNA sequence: TGTGCCAGCAGCGGGAAACAGGGGTTGAGCACTGAAGCTTTCTTT. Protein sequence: CASSGKQGLSTEAFF.

The CDR3 sequence is CASWAGRTEAFF. DNA for the CDR3: TGCGCCAGTTGGGCAGGGCGGACTGAAGCTTTCTTT. The chain joins TRBV10-1 to TRBJ1-1, with D possibly being TRBD1 (5 bases). CDR3 length: 12 amino acids. Trimming took off 9 bases at V and 5 bases at J, with 13 bases between the two ends. Germline V CDR1 and CDR2: WNHNN, SYGVQD (reference sequence).

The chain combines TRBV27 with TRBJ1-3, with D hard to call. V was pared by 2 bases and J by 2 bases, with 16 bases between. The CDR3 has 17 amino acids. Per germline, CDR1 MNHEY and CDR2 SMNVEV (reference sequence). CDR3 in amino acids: CASSLKSPVHAGNTIYF. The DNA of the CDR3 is TGTGCCAGCAGTTTAAAAAGTCCGGTCCACGCTGGAAACACCATATATTTT.

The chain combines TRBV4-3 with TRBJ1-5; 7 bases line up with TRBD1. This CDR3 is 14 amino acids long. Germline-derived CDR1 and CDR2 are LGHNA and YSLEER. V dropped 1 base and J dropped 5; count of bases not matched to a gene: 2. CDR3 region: CASSQVDRDQPQHF. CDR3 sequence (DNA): TGCGCCAGCAGCCAAGTCGACAGGGATCAGCCCCAGCATTTT.

CDR3 sequence: CASQRGGGLSYEQYF. The CDR3 DNA reads TGCGCCAGTCAGCGGGGCGGGGGTCTCTCCTACGAGCAGTACTTC. This chain links TRBV5-1 with TRBJ2-7; 7 bases fit TRBD2. This CDR3 contains 15 residues. The V segment lost 8 bases and the J segment 0 bases; nucleotides outside the gene matches: 11. Germline lookup yields CDR1 SGHRS and CDR2 YFSETQ.

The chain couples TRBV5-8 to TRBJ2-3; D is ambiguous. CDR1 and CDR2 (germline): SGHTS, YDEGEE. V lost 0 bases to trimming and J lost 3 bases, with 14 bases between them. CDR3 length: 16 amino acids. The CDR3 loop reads CASSLGQTPRTDTQYF. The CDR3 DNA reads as TGTGCCAGCAGCTTGGGGCAGACCCCCAGGACAGATACGCAGTATTTT.

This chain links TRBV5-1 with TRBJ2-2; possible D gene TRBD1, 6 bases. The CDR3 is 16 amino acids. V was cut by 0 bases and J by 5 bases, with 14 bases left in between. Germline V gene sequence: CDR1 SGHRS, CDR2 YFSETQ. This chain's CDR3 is CASSLAVGTNTGELFF. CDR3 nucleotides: TGCGCCAGCAGCTTGGCCGTAGGGACAAATACCGGGGAGCTGTTTTTT.

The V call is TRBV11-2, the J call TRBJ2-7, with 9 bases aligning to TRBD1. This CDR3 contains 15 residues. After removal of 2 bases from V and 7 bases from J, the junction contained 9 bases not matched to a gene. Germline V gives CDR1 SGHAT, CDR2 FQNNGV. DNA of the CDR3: TGTGCCAGCAGCTTAACCCGGACAGGGGTCTATGAGCAGTACTTC. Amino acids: CASSLTRTGVYEQYF. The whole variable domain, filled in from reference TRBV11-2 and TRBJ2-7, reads EAGVAQSPRYKIIEKRQSVAFWCNPISGHATLYWYQQILGQGPKLLIQFQNNGVVDDSQLPKDRFSAERLKGVDSTLKIQPAKLEDSAVYLCASSLTRTGVYEQYFGPGTRLTVT.

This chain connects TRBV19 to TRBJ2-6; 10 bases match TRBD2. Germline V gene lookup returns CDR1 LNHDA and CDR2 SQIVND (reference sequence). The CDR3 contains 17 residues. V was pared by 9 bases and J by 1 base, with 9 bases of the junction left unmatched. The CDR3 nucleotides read TGTGCCAGCACCTGGCTAGCGGGGGTATCTGGGGCCAACGTCCTGACTTTC. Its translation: CASTWLAGVSGANVLTF.

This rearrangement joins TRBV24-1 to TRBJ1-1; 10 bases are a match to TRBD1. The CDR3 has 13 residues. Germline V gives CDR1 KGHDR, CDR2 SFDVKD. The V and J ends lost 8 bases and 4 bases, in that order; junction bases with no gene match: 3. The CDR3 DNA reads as TGTGCCACCACTGGGGACAGGGGCACTGAAGCTTTCTTT. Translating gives CATTGDRGTEAFF.

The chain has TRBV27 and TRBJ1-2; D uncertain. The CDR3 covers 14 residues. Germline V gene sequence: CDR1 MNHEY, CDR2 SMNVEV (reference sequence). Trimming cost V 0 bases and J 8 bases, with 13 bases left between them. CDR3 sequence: CASSLSERAGGYTF. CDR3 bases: TGTGCCAGCAGTTTATCTGAAAGGGCGGGCGGCTACACCTTC.

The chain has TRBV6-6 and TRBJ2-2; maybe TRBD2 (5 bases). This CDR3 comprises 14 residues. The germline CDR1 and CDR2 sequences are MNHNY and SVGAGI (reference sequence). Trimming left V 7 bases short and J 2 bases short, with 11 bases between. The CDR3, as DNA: TGTGCCAGCAAACGGGGTCAAAACACCGGGGAGCTGTTTTTT. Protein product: CASKRGQNTGELFF.

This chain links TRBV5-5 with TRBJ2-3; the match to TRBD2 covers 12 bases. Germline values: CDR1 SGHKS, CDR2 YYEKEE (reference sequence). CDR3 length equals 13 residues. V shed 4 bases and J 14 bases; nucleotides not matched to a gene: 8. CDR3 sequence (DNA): TGTGCCAGCAGCCCCCGGACTAGCGGGGTAATGTATTTT. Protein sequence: CASSPRTSGVMYF.

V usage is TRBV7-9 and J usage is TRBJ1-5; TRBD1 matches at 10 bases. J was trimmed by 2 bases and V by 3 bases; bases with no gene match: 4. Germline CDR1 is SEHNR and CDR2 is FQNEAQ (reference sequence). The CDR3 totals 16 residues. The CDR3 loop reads CASSFSGTGGNQPQHF. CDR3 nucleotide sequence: TGTGCCAGCAGCTTCAGTGGGACAGGGGGCAATCAGCCCCAGCATTTT.

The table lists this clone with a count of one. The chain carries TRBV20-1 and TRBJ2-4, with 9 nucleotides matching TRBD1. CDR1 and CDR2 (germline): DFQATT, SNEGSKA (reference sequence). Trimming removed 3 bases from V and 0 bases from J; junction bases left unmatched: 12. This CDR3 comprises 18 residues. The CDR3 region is CSASTLAGTGLAKNIQYF. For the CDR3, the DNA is TGCAGTGCTAGTACGTTAGCTGGGACAGGGCTAGCCAAAAACATTCAGTACTTC.

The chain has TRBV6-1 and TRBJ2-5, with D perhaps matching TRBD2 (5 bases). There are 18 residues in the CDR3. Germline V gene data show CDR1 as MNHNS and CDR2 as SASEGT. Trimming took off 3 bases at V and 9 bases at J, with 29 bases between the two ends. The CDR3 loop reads CASSDPAQALTPTGAQYF. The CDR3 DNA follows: TGTGCCAGCAGTGATCCCGCCCAGGCCCTCACCCCCACCGGGGCCCAGTACTTC.

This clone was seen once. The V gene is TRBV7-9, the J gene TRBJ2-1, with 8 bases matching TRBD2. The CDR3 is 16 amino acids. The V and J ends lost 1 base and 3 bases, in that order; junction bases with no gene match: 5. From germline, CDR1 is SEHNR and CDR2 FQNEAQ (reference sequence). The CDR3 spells CASSLVTSGFYNEQFF. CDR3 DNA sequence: TGTGCCAGCAGCTTAGTTACTAGCGGTTTCTACAATGAGCAGTTCTTC.